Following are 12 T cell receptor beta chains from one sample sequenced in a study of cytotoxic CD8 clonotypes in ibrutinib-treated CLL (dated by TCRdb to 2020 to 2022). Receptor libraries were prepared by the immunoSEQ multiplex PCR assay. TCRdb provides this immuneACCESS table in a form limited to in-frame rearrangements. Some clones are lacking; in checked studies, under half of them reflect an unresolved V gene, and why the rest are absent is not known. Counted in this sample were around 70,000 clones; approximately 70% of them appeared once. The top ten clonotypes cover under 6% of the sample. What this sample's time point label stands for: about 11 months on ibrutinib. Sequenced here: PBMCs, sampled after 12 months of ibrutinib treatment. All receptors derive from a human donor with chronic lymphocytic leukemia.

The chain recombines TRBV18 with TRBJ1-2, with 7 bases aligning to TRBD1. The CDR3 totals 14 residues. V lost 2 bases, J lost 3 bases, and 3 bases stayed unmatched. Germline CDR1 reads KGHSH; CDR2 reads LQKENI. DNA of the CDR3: TGTGCCAGCTCACCAAACAGGGGTGACTATGGCTACACCTTC. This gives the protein CASSPNRGDYGYTF.

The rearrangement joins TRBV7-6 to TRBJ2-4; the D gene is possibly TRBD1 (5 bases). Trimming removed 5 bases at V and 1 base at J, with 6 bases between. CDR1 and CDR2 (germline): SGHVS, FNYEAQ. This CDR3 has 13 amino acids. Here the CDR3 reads CASSRQAKNIQYF. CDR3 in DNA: TGTGCCAGCAGCAGACAGGCCAAAAACATTCAGTACTTC.

CDR3: CASSLGQGVLTDTQYF. For the CDR3, the DNA is TGCGCCAGCAGCTTGGGACAGGGAGTCCTCACAGATACGCAGTATTTT. J is TRBJ2-3 and V is TRBV5-1; TRBD1 matches 7 bases. J lost 2 bases, V lost 0 bases, and 6 bases had no gene match. Germline lookup yields CDR1 SGHRS and CDR2 YFSETQ. This CDR3 region has 16 residues. The complete variable domain, with remaining parts taken from reference TRBV5-1 and TRBJ2-3, reads KAGVTQTPRYLIKTRGQQVTLSCSPISGHRSVSWYQQTPGQGLQFLFEYFSETQRNKGNFPGRFSGRQFSNSRSEMNVSTLELGDSALYLCASSLGQGVLTDTQYFGPGTRLTVL.

The CDR3 reads CASSLRRRTGGVGFNQPQHF. The CDR3 coding sequence is TGTGCCAGCAGTTTACGGCGGCGGACAGGGGGCGTCGGGTTCAATCAGCCCCAGCATTTT. The chain has TRBV28 and TRBJ1-5; TRBD1 matches at 11 bases. The ends lost 2 bases at V and 3 bases at J; junction bases unmatched: 15. CDR1 is MDHEN, CDR2 SYDVKM, per germline. This CDR3 spans 20 amino acids. Complete variable domain (other parts from reference TRBV28 and TRBJ1-5): DVKVTQSSRYLVKRTGEKVFLECVQDMDHENMFWYRQDPGLGLRLIYFSYDVKMKEKGDIPEGYSVSREKKERFSLILESASTNQTSMYLCASSLRRRTGGVGFNQPQHFGDGTRLSIL.

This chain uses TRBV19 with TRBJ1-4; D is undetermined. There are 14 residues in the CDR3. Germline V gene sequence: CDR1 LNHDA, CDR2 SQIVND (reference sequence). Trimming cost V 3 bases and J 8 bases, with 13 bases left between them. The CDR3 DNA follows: TGTGCCAGTAGTATGCTGGTATATGGGGAAAAACTGTTTTTT. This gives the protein CASSMLVYGEKLFF.

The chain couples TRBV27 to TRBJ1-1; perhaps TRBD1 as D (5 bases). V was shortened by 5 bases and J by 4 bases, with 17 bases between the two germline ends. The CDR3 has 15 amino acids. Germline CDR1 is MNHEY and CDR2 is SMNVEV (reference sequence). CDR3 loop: CASSPFGGRSTEAFF. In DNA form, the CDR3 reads TGTGCCAGCAGTCCCTTTGGGGGTAGAAGCACTGAAGCTTTCTTT.

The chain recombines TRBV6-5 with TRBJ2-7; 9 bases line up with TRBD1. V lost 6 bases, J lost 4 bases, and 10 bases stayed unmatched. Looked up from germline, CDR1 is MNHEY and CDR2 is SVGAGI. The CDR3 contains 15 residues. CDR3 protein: CASSRGQGYPYEQYF. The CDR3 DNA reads TGTGCCAGCAGCCGGGGACAGGGATACCCTTACGAGCAGTACTTC.

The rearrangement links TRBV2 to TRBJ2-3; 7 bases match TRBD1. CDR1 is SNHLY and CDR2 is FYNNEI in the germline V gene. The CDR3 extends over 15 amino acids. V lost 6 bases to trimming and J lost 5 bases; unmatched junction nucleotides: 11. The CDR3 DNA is TGTGCCAGCAGCAATACAGGGGTGGGGAGAGATACGCAGTATTTT. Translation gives CASSNTGVGRDTQYF.

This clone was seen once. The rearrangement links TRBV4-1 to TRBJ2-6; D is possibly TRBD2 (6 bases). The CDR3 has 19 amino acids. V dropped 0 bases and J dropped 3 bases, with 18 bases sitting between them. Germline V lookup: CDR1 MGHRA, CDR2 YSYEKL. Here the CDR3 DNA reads TGCGCCAGCAGCCAAGAGAAACTGTTTGCGGGGCATGGGGCCAACGTCCTGACTTTC. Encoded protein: CASSQEKLFAGHGANVLTF.

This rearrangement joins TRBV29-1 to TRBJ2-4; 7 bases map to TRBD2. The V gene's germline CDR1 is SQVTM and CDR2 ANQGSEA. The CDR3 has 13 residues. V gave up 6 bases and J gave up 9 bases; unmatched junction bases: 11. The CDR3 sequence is CSVLGEGWGIQYF. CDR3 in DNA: TGCAGCGTGCTCGGGGAGGGTTGGGGCATTCAGTACTTC. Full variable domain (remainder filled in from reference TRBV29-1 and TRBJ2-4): SAVISQKPSRDICQRGTSLTIQCQVDSQVTMMFWYRQQPGQSLTLIATANQGSEATYESGFVIDKFPISRPNLTFSTLTVSNMSPEDSSIYLCSVLGEGWGIQYFGAGTRLSVL.

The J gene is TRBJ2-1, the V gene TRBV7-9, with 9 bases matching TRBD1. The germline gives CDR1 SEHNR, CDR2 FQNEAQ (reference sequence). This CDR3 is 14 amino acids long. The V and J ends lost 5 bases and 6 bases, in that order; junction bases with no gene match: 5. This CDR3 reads CASSRDREGNEQFF. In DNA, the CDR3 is TGTGCCAGCAGCCGGGACAGGGAAGGCAATGAGCAGTTCTTC.

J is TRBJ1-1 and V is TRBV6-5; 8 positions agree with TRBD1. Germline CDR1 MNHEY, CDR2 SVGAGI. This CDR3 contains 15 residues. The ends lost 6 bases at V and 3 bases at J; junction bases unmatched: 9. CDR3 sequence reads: CASSRDRGMDTEAFF. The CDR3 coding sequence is TGTGCCAGCAGCCGCGACAGGGGTATGGACACTGAAGCTTTCTTT.